This T cell receptor (beta chain) comes out of a study of T cells after yellow fever vaccination (dated by TCRdb to the late 2010s). Regarding the research as a whole: The SMART-Seq v4 Ultra Low Input RNA kit was used to prepare libraries from fractions with low cell numbers. Bulk TCR alpha and beta repertoires were sequenced longitudinally to track T-cell clones before and after primary and booster YFV17D yellow fever vaccination. Two healthy male donors, one aged 18 to 29 and one aged 30 to 39 years, were included in the cohort. Blood samples were taken at several timepoints before and after primary and secondary immunization, and bulk PBMC replicates and cell subsets were isolated.

TCR cDNA was synthesized by 5'RACE template switching, which introduced a universal primer site and unique molecular identifiers. Priming of cDNA synthesis was performed from both the TCR alpha and TCR beta constant segments. Two PCR steps were used to amplify libraries, with sample barcodes and sequencing adapters being added in the second step. Sequencing of libraries was performed on Illumina HiSeq 2500 (2x100 bp) or NovaSeq (2x150 bp). The study's processing was this. Demultiplexing of reads and collapsing into UMI consensus sequences were performed with MIGEC, and V(D)J alignment was carried out with MiXCR. Vaccine-responding clonotypes were identified with edgeR using replicate PBMC samples, with FDR below 0.01 and a log2 fold change above 5 up to day 15 being required. Each bulk clonotype was labeled CD4 or CD8 based on which sequenced repertoire, CD4 or CD8, contained the clonotype at higher abundance. TCRdb trimmed the raw reads at Q25, called clones with MiXCR and kept productive beta chains. CDR3 protein sequences are deduplicated, and each keeps its most common genes and DNA. The V and J calls and clone size come from TCRdb's table, not from the authors' own analysis. Counted in this sample were some 600,000 distinct CDR3 sequences; around a sixth of them appeared once. The top ten clonotypes cover 17% of the sample.

The germline V gene encodes CDR1 SEHNR and CDR2 FQNEAQ (reference sequence). The CDR3 numbers 17 residues from cysteine through phenylalanine. Left in the record is the CDR3 DNA by itself, 51 bases read in frame from the first base. The V end loses 4 bases and the J end loses 3 bases, and a stretch of 19 bases separates them. The meaning of the sample's treatment or condition label: live attenuated yellow fever vaccine strain. At each blood-draw timepoint, two biological replicates of bulk PBMCs were collected. PBMCs were isolated from peripheral blood using a standard Ficoll-Paque protocol. RNA was extracted with TriZol from bulk PBMCs, CD4 and CD8 fractions, and dextramer-positive and dextramer-negative fractions. There are a few counts of this clonotype. The antigen it binds to is not known. The record has no base qualities; no much larger clone is one base away. General conclusions and limits of the study: Computational filtering was required because FACS-sorted repertoires could contain abundant contaminating clonotypes from the bulk population. Compared with the primary T-cell response, the secondary T-cell response was weaker but faster, peaking on day 5 rather than day 15. Only two donors were included in the study, so the extent to which the findings can be generalized is limited. A small share of clonotypes occurred in both CD4 and CD8 compartments, likely arising from convergent recombination. After the booster, most clones that had expanded after primary vaccination were detected again (approximately 96% of CD4 and more than 85% of CD8), suggesting broad maintenance of memory.

The sample consisted of PBMCs, taken less than 6 days after the first yellow fever vaccination. This receptor chain uses TRBV7-9 and TRBJ1-3; the D gene is perhaps TRBD1, on 6 matching bases. The TCR was taken from a man younger than 35 who received the YFV17D yellow fever vaccine. The CDR3 has the sequence CASSSLQGGRHGNTIYF. The nucleotide sequence is TGTGCCAGCAGCTCCCTACAGGGCGGGAGACATGGAAACACCATATATTTT.